A single T cell receptor beta chain is shown here with its context. Reverse transcription used roughly 0.45 to 1 ug RNA and random hexamers. Each CDR3 protein is one row after TCRdb ran MiXCR on the immunoSEQ multiplex PCR reads. The table shows 110,000 to 150,000 distinct CDR3 sequences, with around 95% occurring only once. The sample is drawn from a study of CD8 T cells in Susac syndrome. At the level of the study: Blood was drawn from patients with Susac syndrome. At that point, they were therapy-naive, on corticosteroids, or on intravenous immunoglobulin alone.

Patients with Susac syndrome met diagnostic criteria defined recently for definite or probable disease. While CD8+ and CD4+ T cells were isolated negatively, TEMRA cells were enriched by FACS. CDR1 and CDR2 from the germline V gene are MDHEN and SYDVKM. Trimming left V 2 bases short and J 7 bases short, with 12 bases between. This CDR3 is built from 14 residues. Sequencing used CD4+ T cells from PBMCs. The V and J genes are TRBV28 and TRBJ1-5; D perhaps matches TRBD1 (6 bases). This receptor was identified in a human donor with Susac syndrome. The CDR3 coding sequence is TGTGCCAGCAGTTTAGGGGGGGCTGGGCAGCCCCAGCATTTT. Amino acid sequence: CASSLGGAGQPQHF.